The T cell receptor (beta chain) described here comes from a study of post-analysis software for immune sequencing data. General study findings and limits: Relative to controls, patients had five TRBV segments at higher frequency, with TRBV5-6, TRBV5-1 and TRBV20-1 among these. Normalized Chao1 diversity in multiple sclerosis patients fell significantly below that of controls.

Unique molecular identifiers were present in the TCR beta cDNA libraries. Yield was 450,000 to 650,000 cDNA molecules from 1 to 10 million T cells. MiXCR was run by TCRdb on the PCR reads, yielding one entry per CDR3 protein. The profile shows hundreds of thousands of distinct CDR3 sequences, about 27% of them singletons. Trimming took 5 bases from V and 4 from J; bases not matched to a gene: 3. The CDR3 runs 13 residues. Germline assignment: CDR1 SQVTM and CDR2 ANQGSEA. As regards this clonotype: The antigen is unknown.

The chain combines TRBV29-1 with TRBJ1-2, with 11 bases identical to TRBD1. The receptor was derived from a girl aged 5-17 years with multiple sclerosis. The sequenced sample consisted of blood. CDR3 coding DNA: TGCAGCGTTTCGGACAGGGGGCCCTATGGCTACACCTTC. Encoded protein: CSVSDRGPYGYTF.